The rows below give T cell receptor beta chains drawn from one sample of a study of blood T cell repertoires in COVID-19. Clones were read by immunoSEQ multiplex PCR, and TCRdb kept only the in-frame ones, dropping some. The sample has approximately 450,000 clones; around 87% are singletons. The sequencing sample was made of PBMCs or T cells enriched from blood (not recorded which). These receptors all stem from a man aged 25 to 45 who had recovered from COVID-19. The CDR3 runs from the conserved cysteine through the conserved F or W. D genes are given only for firm matches. Rows give clone size only sometimes, using once, few, many, or a class for an expanded clone.

size: once; length: 15; V: TRBV6-5; D: TRBD2; J: TRBJ2-7; DNA: TGTGCCAGCAGTTACGCGGGAGGCGCCTTCGGAGAGCAGTACTTC; CDR3: CASSYAGGAFGEQYF
size: -; length: 16; V: TRBV11-2; D: TRBD1; J: TRBJ2-7; DNA: TGTGCCAGCAGCCCCGTCGGACAGGGAGGCTCCTACGAGCAGTACTTC; CDR3: CASSPVGQGGSYEQYF
size: -; length: 15; V: TRBV5-1; D: TRBD1; J: TRBJ2-7; DNA: TGCGCCAGCAGCTTGGGTACAGGGGGATTCTACGAGCAGTACTTC; CDR3: CASSLGTGGFYEQYF
size: -; length: 14; V: TRBV10-3; D: TRBD1; J: TRBJ2-2; DNA: TGTGCCACCCTCCGGGACAGACCGAACGGGGAGCTGTTTTTT; CDR3: CATLRDRPNGELFF
size: -; length: 15; V: TRBV29-1; D: TRBD1; J: TRBJ1-2; DNA: TGCAGCGTGGTACCGGGACAGGGTTCTGTCTATGGCTACACCTTC; CDR3: CSVVPGQGSVYGYTF
size: -; length: 15; V: TRBV3-1/TRBV3-2; D: -; J: TRBJ2-7; DNA: TGTGCCAGCACCAAATCGCTGCAGATTTCCTACGAGCAGTACTTC; CDR3: CASTKSLQISYEQYF
size: -; length: 17; V: TRBV7-8; D: -; J: TRBJ2-1; DNA: TGTGCCAGCAGCTTCAGGGACTCACACCTAGCCTACAATGAGCAGTTCTTC; CDR3: CASSFRDSHLAYNEQFF
size: -; length: 13; V: TRBV7-3; D: -; J: TRBJ2-5; DNA: TGTGCCAGCAGCTTGAATACAGAGGAGACCCAGTACTTC; CDR3: CASSLNTEETQYF
size: -; length: 18; V: TRBV19; D: TRBD1; J: TRBJ1-5; DNA: TGTGCCAGTACCCCCGGGACAGGGGGCTGGGGTAGCAATCAGCCCCAGCATTTT; CDR3: CASTPGTGGWGSNQPQHF
size: -; length: 20; V: TRBV30; D: -; J: TRBJ2-1; DNA: TGTGCCTGGAGTACCCCGGGAAAACTGGCTACTCCGATTCTGAGCAATGAGCAGTTCTTC; CDR3: CAWSTPGKLATPILSNEQFF